A selection of T cell receptor beta chains follows, all from one sample in a study of T cell responses to AZD1222 COVID-19 vaccine. Assay: immunoSEQ multiplex PCR; the TCRdb copy retains only in-frame clones and omits some. This sample has 120,000 or so clones, with 80% to 90% found just once. This specimen consisted of peripheral blood, obtained on day 0 of AZD1222 vaccination. Every receptor here comes from an adult in good health. Both conserved end residues are part of each CDR3. The order of the fields is clone size, D gene, CDR3 length, V gene, J gene, CDR3 protein, CDR3 DNA. D genes are given only for firm matches. Clone size, where shown, is once, few, many, or a class for clones that have expanded.

NA	NA	14	TRBV10-3	TRBJ2-7	CATKGLPSSYEQYF	TGTGCCACCAAGGGACTTCCGAGCTCCTACGAGCAGTACTTC
NA	NA	17	TRBV28	TRBJ2-3	CASSLHPDSLSTDTQYF	TGTGCCAGCAGTCTGCACCCGGACAGCCTAAGCACAGATACGCAGTATTTT
NA	TRBD1	15	TRBV7-9	TRBJ1-1	CASSPTGPEDTEAFF	TGTGCCAGCAGCCCGACAGGGCCCGAGGACACTGAAGCTTTCTTT
once	NA	14	TRBV29-1	TRBJ1-1	CSVPSRALNTEAFF	TGCAGCGTGCCCAGTCGCGCCTTGAACACTGAAGCTTTCTTT
NA	NA	14	TRBV30	TRBJ1-3	CAWGTGDSGNTIYF	TGTGCCTGGGGAACCGGGGACTCTGGAAACACCATATATTTT
NA	TRBD1	14	TRBV5-1	TRBJ2-7	CASSTGQGGYEQYF	TGCGCCAGCAGCACGGGACAGGGTGGGTACGAGCAGTACTTC
few	NA	16	TRBV5-4	TRBJ2-1	CASSLALGRGYNEQFF	TGTGCCAGCAGCTTGGCCTTGGGTAGGGGCTACAATGAGCAGTTCTTC
NA	NA	16	TRBV3-1/TRBV3-2	TRBJ1-3	CASSPGKGFSGNTIYF	TGTGCCAGCAGCCCAGGGAAGGGTTTCTCTGGAAACACCATATATTTT
NA	NA	15	TRBV28	TRBJ1-1	CASGIDAGVNTEAFF	TGTGCCAGCGGAATCGACGCAGGGGTAAACACTGAAGCTTTCTTT
NA	TRBD1	16	TRBV4-2	TRBJ1-2	CASSQRDHRGSYGYTF	TGTGCCAGCAGCCAGCGGGACCACAGGGGGTCCTATGGCTACACCTTC
NA	NA	14	TRBV11-1	TRBJ1-2	CASSPETTVGQLAF	TGTGCCAGCAGCCCCGAAACCACCGTAGGTCAACTAGCCTTC
NA	TRBD1	15	TRBV7-9	TRBJ1-2	CASSSRGRPDYGYTF	TGTGCCAGCAGCTCCAGGGGGCGCCCAGACTATGGCTACACCTTC
NA	NA	14	TRBV2	TRBJ1-1	CASRRTETGKGAFF	TGTGCCAGCAGGAGAACAGAAACAGGGAAGGGAGCTTTCTTT
NA	NA	15	TRBV4-1	TRBJ1-3	CASSPTSISGNTIYF	TGCGCCAGCAGCCCTACGTCTATCTCTGGAAACACCATATATTTT
NA	TRBD1	18	TRBV4-2	TRBJ2-2	CASSQENPGQGFTGELFF	TGTGCCAGCAGCCAAGAAAACCCGGGACAGGGCTTCACCGGGGAGCTGTTTTTT
NA	NA	13	TRBV11-3	TRBJ1-1	CASSLEPGTEAFF	TGTGCCAGCAGCTTAGAACCGGGTACTGAAGCTTTCTTT
NA	NA	16	TRBV6-2/TRBV6-3	TRBJ1-1	CASSPRPWAPNTEAFF	TGTGCCAGCAGTCCCCGCCCCTGGGCCCCGAACACTGAAGCTTTCTTT
NA	NA	18	TRBV6-2/TRBV6-3	TRBJ2-1	CASSSPTDDLRLGDEQFF	TGTGCCAGCAGTTCTCCTACCGATGACTTGCGCCTAGGGGATGAGCAGTTCTTC
once	NA	13	TRBV15	TRBJ1-2	CATSRDSSYGYTF	TGTGCCACCAGCAGGGACAGCTCCTATGGCTACACCTTC
NA	NA	14	TRBV3-1/TRBV3-2	TRBJ1-2	CASSQDVEGGGYTF	TGTGCCAGCAGCCAAGATGTAGAGGGGGGTGGCTACACCTTC
once	NA	14	TRBV7-3	TRBJ2-1	CASRGADYDNEQFF	TGTGCCAGCAGAGGAGCGGATTACGACAATGAGCAGTTCTTC
NA	NA	14	TRBV3-1/TRBV3-2	TRBJ1-5	CASSPDPYSQPQHF	TGTGCCAGCAGCCCGGACCCTTACTCACAGCCCCAGCATTTT
NA	NA	16	TRBV14	TRBJ2-7	CASSQVEGRSPYEQYF	TGTGCCAGCAGCCAAGTGGAGGGGCGAAGTCCCTACGAGCAGTACTTC
NA	NA	14	TRBV18	TRBJ1-1	CASSRSTVPTEAFF	TGTGCCAGCTCACGATCGACCGTACCCACTGAAGCTTTCTTT
NA	NA	13	TRBV3-1/TRBV3-2	TRBJ2-5	CASSQVTRSNSYF	TGTGCCAGCAGCCAAGTAACCCGCAGCAATTCGTACTTC
NA	TRBD1	16	TRBV7-2	TRBJ1-6	CASSSPGGRHNSPLHF	TGTGCCAGCAGCTCGCCAGGGGGTCGGCATAATTCACCCCTCCACTTT
NA	NA	15	TRBV21-1	TRBJ2-7	CASSSGTGSSYEQYF	TGTGCCAGCAGCAGCGGGACAGGTAGCTCCTACGAGCAGTACTTC
NA	NA	16	TRBV7-2	TRBJ2-1	CASSLAIASSYNEQFF	TGTGCCAGCAGCTTAGCGATTGCTAGCTCCTACAATGAGCAGTTCTTC
NA	NA	8	TRBV20-1	TRBJ1-2	CSARAEVF	TGCAGTGCCCGGGCTGAGGTCTTC
NA	TRBD2	18	TRBV28	TRBJ2-3	CASSPWGSGGRRADTQYF	TGTGCCAGCAGTCCCTGGGGGTCCGGGGGGAGGAGGGCAGATACGCAGTATTTT
once	NA	14	TRBV4-3	TRBJ2-5	CASSQEASQETQYF	TGCGCCAGCAGCCAAGAAGCCAGCCAAGAGACCCAGTACTTC
NA	NA	12	TRBV6-6	TRBJ2-7	CASSSGVLEQYF	TGTGCCAGCAGTTCCGGGGTCCTGGAGCAGTACTTC
once	TRBD1	14	TRBV7-9	TRBJ2-7	CASSWGQGSGEQYF	TGTGCCAGCAGCTGGGGACAGGGGAGCGGCGAGCAGTACTTC
NA	NA	11	TRBV2	TRBJ1-6	CASRGPPPLHF	TGTGCCAGCAGGGGGCCCCCACCCCTCCACTTT
NA	NA	16	TRBV25-1	TRBJ2-2	CASSETGPANTGELFF	TGTGCCAGCAGTGAAACGGGGCCAGCGAACACCGGGGAGCTGTTTTTT
NA	NA	15	TRBV6-5	TRBJ2-6	CASSYQGSGANVLTF	TGTGCCAGCAGTTACCAGGGTTCGGGGGCCAACGTCCTGACTTTC
NA	TRBD2	14	TRBV29-1	TRBJ2-3	CSVEFGLAGNTQYF	TGCAGCGTTGAGTTCGGGCTAGCGGGTAATACGCAGTATTTT
NA	NA	12	TRBV10-3	TRBJ2-7	CAISGSTYEQYF	TGTGCCATCAGTGGGTCAACCTACGAGCAGTACTTC
NA	TRBD2	15	TRBV5-6	TRBJ2-7	CASSHLAGAAYEQYF	TGTGCCAGCAGCCACCTAGCGGGGGCAGCCTACGAGCAGTACTTC
NA	NA	16	TRBV7-2	TRBJ1-5	CASSPGGGYSNQPQHF	TGTGCCAGCAGCCCAGGAGGGGGTTATAGCAATCAGCCCCAGCATTTT
NA	NA	16	TRBV4-2	TRBJ2-5	CASSLSLADSQETQYF	TGTGCCAGCAGCCTCTCACTAGCTGACTCACAAGAGACCCAGTACTTC
NA	NA	15	TRBV14	TRBJ1-2	CASSQEAAGYYGYTF	TGTGCCAGCAGCCAAGAGGCCGCAGGGTACTATGGCTACACCTTC
NA	NA	13	TRBV18	TRBJ1-2	CASSPEQNRFYTF	TGTGCCAGCTCACCCGAACAAAATAGGTTTTACACCTTC
NA	NA	11	TRBV5-5	TRBJ1-4	CASSWDEKLFF	TGTGCCAGCAGCTGGGATGAAAAACTGTTTTTT
NA	TRBD1	16	TRBV3-1/TRBV3-2	TRBJ2-3	CASSQTGGVMIGTQYF	TGTGCCAGCAGCCAAACAGGGGGCGTCATGATTGGCACGCAGTATTTT
NA	NA	12	TRBV12-3/TRBV12-4	TRBJ1-5	CASSLPRKPQHF	TGTGCCAGCAGCCTACCCCGAAAGCCCCAGCATTTT
NA	NA	16	TRBV4-2	TRBJ1-3	CASSQEYTNSGNTIYF	TGTGCCAGCAGCCAAGAGTACACGAACTCTGGAAACACCATATATTTT
NA	NA	14	TRBV7-9	TRBJ2-1	CASSPKGPPNEQFF	TGTGCCAGCAGTCCAAAGGGACCTCCGAATGAGCAGTTCTTC